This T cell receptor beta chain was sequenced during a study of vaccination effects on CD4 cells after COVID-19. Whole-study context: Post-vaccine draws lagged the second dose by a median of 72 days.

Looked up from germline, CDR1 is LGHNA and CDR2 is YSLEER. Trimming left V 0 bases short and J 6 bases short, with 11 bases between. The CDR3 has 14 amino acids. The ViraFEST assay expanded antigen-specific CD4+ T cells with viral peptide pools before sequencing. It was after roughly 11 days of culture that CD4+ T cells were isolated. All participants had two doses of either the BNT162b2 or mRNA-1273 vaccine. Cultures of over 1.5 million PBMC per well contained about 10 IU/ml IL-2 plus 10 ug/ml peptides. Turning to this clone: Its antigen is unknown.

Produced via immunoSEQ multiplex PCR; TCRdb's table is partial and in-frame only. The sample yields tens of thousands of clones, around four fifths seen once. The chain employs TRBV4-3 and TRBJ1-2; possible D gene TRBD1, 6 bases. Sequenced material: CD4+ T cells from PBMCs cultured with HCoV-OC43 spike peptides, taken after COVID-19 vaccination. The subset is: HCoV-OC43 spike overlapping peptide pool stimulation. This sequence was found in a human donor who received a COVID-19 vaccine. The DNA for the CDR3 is TGCGCCAGCAGCCAAGATTGGGGGGCCGATGGCTACACCTTC. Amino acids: CASSQDWGADGYTF.